A selection of T cell receptor beta chains follows, all from one sample in a study of T cells in Graves' hyperthyroidism and ophthalmopathy. Each CDR3 protein gets one entry after TCRdb re-called the multiplex PCR reads with MiXCR. Among about 96,000 distinct CDR3 sequences listed, 51% were seen once. Sequenced sample: blood. The receptor set was obtained from a woman aged 40 to 50 with Graves' hyperthyroidism. CDR3s include the opening cysteine and the closing phenylalanine or tryptophan. Fields, in order: CDR3 protein, CDR3 DNA, D gene, clone size, V gene, J gene. The D gene is left open where the match is weak. A row's size may be missing; if present it is once, few, many or a size class.

CASSGQGDGYTF	TGTGCCAGCAGCGGGCAGGGCGACGGCTACACCTTC	-	-	TRBV11-2	TRBJ1-2
CAASVRTGFYEQYF	TGTGCCGCCAGCGTCCGGACAGGGTTCTACGAGCAGTACTTC	TRBD1	-	TRBV10-3	TRBJ2-7
CSGQGSTEAFF	TGCAGCGGACAGGGGAGCACTGAAGCTTTCTTT	TRBD1	few	TRBV29-1	TRBJ1-1
CASSLWRLGDSGNTIYF	TGTGCCAGCAGTTTATGGCGCTTGGGGGACTCTGGAAACACCATATATTTT	-	-	TRBV28	TRBJ1-3
CASSVGTASSYGYTF	TGTGCCAGCAGCGTAGGGACAGCGTCCAGCTATGGCTACACCTTC	-	many	TRBV9	TRBJ1-2
CASAQTGVRTEAFF	TGTGCTAGTGCCCAGACAGGGGTAAGGACTGAAGCTTTCTTT	TRBD1	-	TRBV12-3/TRBV12-4	TRBJ1-1
CSARDPAGGPFIYEQYF	TGCAGTGCTAGAGACCCAGCGGGAGGGCCTTTCATCTACGAGCAGTACTTC	TRBD2	many	TRBV20-1	TRBJ2-7
CSARDQAGGETQYF	TGCAGTGCTAGAGATCAGGCGGGAGGGGAGACCCAGTACTTC	TRBD2	-	TRBV20-1	TRBJ2-5
CASSPRASGTGELFF	TGTGCCAGCAGCCCCCGGGCTAGCGGGACCGGGGAGCTGTTTTTT	TRBD2	many	TRBV7-2	TRBJ2-2
CSARDWGEGAYF	-	-	-	TRBV20-1	TRBJ2-7
CASSFNPTTGRHGYTF	TGTGCCAGCAGTTTCAACCCTACGACAGGACGGCATGGCTACACCTTC	-	many	TRBV12-3/TRBV12-4	TRBJ1-2
CASSDGLAGGPRITQYF	TGTGCCAGCAGTGACGGACTAGCGGGAGGGCCCCGGATAACCCAGTACTTC	TRBD2	-	TRBV2	TRBJ2-5
CASSFTGTGLFF	TGTGCCAGCAGCTTCACCGGGACAGGGTTGTTTTTT	TRBD1	once	TRBV7-9	TRBJ2-2
CSSPTSGNTIYF	TGCAGCAGTCCTACCTCTGGAAACACCATATATTTT	-	-	TRBV29-1	TRBJ1-3
CASSVDSCDYGYTF	TGTGCCAGTAGTGTGGACAGTTGTGACTATGGCTACACCTTC	-	many	TRBV19	TRBJ1-2
CASSLGGREETQYF	TGTGCCAGCAGCTTGGGGGGACGGGAAGAGACCCAGTACTTC	-	many	TRBV5-4	TRBJ2-5
CASSSSGGRGSYEQYF	TGTGCCAGCAGCTCTTCCGGCGGGAGAGGTTCCTACGAGCAGTACTTC	TRBD2	many	TRBV13	TRBJ2-7
CASSRVLGLGGGYTF	TGTGCCAGTAGTAGGGTGCTGGGGCTCGGAGGTGGCTACACCTTC	-	few	TRBV19	TRBJ1-2
CASSVGGFDSPLHF	TGTGCCAGCAGCGTAGGGGGGTTCGATTCACCCCTCCACTTT	-	many	TRBV9	TRBJ1-6
CASSLGHPGNQPQHF	TGTGCCAGCAGTTTAGGACATCCTGGCAATCAGCCCCAGCATTTT	-	-	TRBV5-1	TRBJ1-5
CASNSHAGLVGETQYF	TGTGCCAGCAATTCCCACGCGGGACTAGTTGGGGAGACCCAGTACTTC	TRBD2	-	TRBV12-3/TRBV12-4	TRBJ2-5
CASSLGQTAGYTF	TGCGCCAGCAGCTTGGGACAGACGGCTGGCTACACCTTC	-	-	TRBV5-1	TRBJ1-2
CASSLVFTNYEQYF	TGCGCCAGCAGCTTGGTATTTACGAACTACGAGCAGTACTTC	-	many	TRBV5-1	TRBJ2-7